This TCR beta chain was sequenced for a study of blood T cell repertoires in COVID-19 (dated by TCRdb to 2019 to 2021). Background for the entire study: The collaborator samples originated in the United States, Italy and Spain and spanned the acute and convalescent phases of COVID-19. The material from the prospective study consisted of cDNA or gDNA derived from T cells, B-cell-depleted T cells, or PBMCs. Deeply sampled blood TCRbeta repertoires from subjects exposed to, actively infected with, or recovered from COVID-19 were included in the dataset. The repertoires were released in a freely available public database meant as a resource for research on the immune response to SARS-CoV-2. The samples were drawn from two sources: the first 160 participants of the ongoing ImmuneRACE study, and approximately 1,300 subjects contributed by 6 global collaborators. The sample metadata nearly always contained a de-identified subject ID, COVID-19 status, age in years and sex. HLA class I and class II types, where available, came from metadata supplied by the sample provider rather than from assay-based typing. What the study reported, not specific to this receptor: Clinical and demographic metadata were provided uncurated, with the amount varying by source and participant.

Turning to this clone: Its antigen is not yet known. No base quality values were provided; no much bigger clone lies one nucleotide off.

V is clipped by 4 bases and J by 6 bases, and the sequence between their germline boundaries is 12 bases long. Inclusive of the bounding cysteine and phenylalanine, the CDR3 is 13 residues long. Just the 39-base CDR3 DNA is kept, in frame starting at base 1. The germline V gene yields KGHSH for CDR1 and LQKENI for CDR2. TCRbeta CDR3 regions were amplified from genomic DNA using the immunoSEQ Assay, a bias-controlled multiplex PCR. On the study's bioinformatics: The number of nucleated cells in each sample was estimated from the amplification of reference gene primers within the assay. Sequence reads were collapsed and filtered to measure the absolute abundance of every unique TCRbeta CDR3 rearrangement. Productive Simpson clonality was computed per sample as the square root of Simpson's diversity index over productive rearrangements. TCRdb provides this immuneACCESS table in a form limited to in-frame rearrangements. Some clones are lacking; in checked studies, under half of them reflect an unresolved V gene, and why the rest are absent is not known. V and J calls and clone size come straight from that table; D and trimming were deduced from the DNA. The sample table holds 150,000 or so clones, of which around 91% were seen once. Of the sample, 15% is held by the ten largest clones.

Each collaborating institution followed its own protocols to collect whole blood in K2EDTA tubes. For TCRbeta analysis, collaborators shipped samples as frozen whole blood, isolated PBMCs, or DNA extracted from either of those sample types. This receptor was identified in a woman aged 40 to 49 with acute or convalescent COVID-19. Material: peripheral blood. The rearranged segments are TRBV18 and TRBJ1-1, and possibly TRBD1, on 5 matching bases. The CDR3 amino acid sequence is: CASSLQVSAEAFF. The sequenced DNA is TGTGCCAGCTCACTACAGGTTTCGGCTGAAGCTTTCTTT. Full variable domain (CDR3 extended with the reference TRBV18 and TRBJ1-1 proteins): NAGVMQNPRHLVRRRGQEARLRCSPMKGHSHVYWYRQLPEEGLKFMVYLQKENIIDESGMPKERFSAEFPKEGPSILRIQQVVRGDSAAYFCASSLQVSAEAFFGQGTRLTVV.